This T cell receptor beta chain was identified during a study of T cells in localized non-small cell lung cancer. Study observations and caveats: A raised T cell density in blood coincided with lengthier overall survival.

The protocol was immunoSEQ multiplex PCR, while the TCRdb copy is restricted to in-frame clones and leaves out a portion. Among about 64,000 clones, approximately 80% were seen once, and the ten largest hold just over 4.5%. V gave up 5 bases and J gave up 1 base; unmatched junction bases: 4. CDR1 and CDR2 (germline): SGHRS, YFSETQ. The CDR3 contains 15 residues. A word on this clone: Its antigen is as yet unknown. The sample holds other DNA sequences that translate to the same CDR3.

This receptor was taken from a man aged 40 to 69 with stage II lung adenocarcinoma. This material consisted of PBMCs, taken before any cancer treatment. The genes are TRBV5-1 and TRBJ2-7; TRBD2 matches at 12 bases. CDR3 sequence reads: CASRSGTSGSYEQYF. As DNA, the CDR3 is TGCGCCAGCAGGTCCGGGACTAGCGGGTCCTACGAGCAGTACTTC.